Below, 19 T cell receptor beta chains from the same sample are listed, as sequenced in a study of blood T cell repertoires in COVID-19. The method was immunoSEQ multiplex PCR; TCRdb's version includes in-frame clones alone and lacks a portion of them. The profile shows 350,000 to 400,000 clones, 70% to 90% of them singletons. The sequenced sample consisted of PBMCs or T cells enriched from blood (not recorded which). The receptors come from a woman younger than 30 who had recovered from COVID-19.

J is TRBJ1-2 and V is TRBV6-5; D is unclear. CDR3 size: 12 residues. Trimming stripped 0 bases from V and 8 bases from J, with 7 bases between. Germline CDR1 MNHEY, CDR2 SVGAGI. This chain's CDR3 is CASSYSSTGYTF. CDR3 in DNA: TGTGCCAGCAGTTACTCCTCTACCGGCTACACCTTC.

The rearrangement joins TRBV11-2 to TRBJ2-3; 8 nucleotides line up with TRBD2. V trimming: 1 base; J trimming: 4 bases; junction bases outside the gene matches: 7. The CDR3 totals 16 residues. Germline-derived CDR1 and CDR2 are SGHAT and FQNNGV. CDR3 coding DNA: TGTGCCAGCAGCTTAGGTCCGGGGGGGCTCCCAGATACGCAGTATTTT. Translated, it gives CASSLGPGGLPDTQYF.

The J gene is TRBJ2-1, the V gene TRBV3-1 (or the pseudogene TRBV3-2); TRBD2 is a possible D gene (5 bases). This CDR3 is built from 14 residues. V lost 4 bases to trimming and J lost 6 bases, with 13 bases between them. Germline-derived CDR1 and CDR2 are LGHDT and YNNKEL (reference sequence). CDR3 DNA: TGTGCCAGCAGCCCCCGGTCAGGACTCAATGAGCAGTTCTTC. As protein: CASSPRSGLNEQFF.

This clone was counted between two and nine times. The chain carries TRBV19 and TRBJ1-1, with no clear D. The germline gives CDR1 LNHDA, CDR2 SQIVND (reference sequence). This CDR3 spans 11 amino acids. Trimming stripped 3 bases from V and 4 bases from J, with 3 bases between. The CDR3: CASSIGTEAFF. CDR3 nucleotides: TGTGCCAGTAGTATCGGCACTGAAGCTTTCTTT.

V gene TRBV28 combines with J gene TRBJ2-3; 9 nucleotides line up with TRBD2. The CDR3 is made up of 18 amino acids. Looked up from germline, CDR1 is MDHEN and CDR2 is SYDVKM. The J segment lost 1 base and the V segment lost 1 base, leaving 9 bases of the junction unmatched. The CDR3 spells CASSLFGRASGGTDTQYF. CDR3 in DNA: TGTGCCAGCAGTTTATTTGGTCGGGCTAGCGGGGGCACAGATACGCAGTATTTT.

This chain uses TRBV25-1 with TRBJ2-2; 10 bases match TRBD1. V shed 6 bases, J shed 7 bases, and the junction held 8 bases outside the gene matches. CDR3 length: 15 amino acids. CDR1 is MGHDK and CDR2 is SYGVNS in the germline V gene. CDR3 residues: CASRGTGVFFGELFF. CDR3 DNA: TGTGCCAGCAGGGGGACAGGGGTGTTCTTCGGGGAGCTGTTTTTT.

CDR3 sequence reads: CASSFSPTEETQYF. CDR3 DNA sequence: TGTGCCAGCAGTTTCAGCCCCACAGAAGAGACCCAGTACTTC. The chain recombines TRBV27 with TRBJ2-5; no clear D. Trimming stripped 3 bases from V and 3 bases from J, with 11 bases between. The CDR3 is 14 amino acids. The V gene's germline CDR1 is MNHEY and CDR2 SMNVEV (reference sequence).

J is TRBJ2-2 and V is TRBV5-5, with 7 bases identical to TRBD2. The CDR3 runs 16 residues. Germline V lookup: CDR1 SGHKS, CDR2 YYEKEE (reference sequence). V lost 2 bases to trimming and J lost 9 bases; unmatched junction nucleotides: 13. CDR3 in amino acids: CASSFPSAGDLRELFF. CDR3 DNA sequence: TGTGCCAGCAGCTTCCCCTCCGCGGGGGATCTCAGGGAGCTGTTTTTT.

This rearrangement joins TRBV19 to TRBJ1-2; 7 bases fit TRBD1. The germline V gene has CDR1 LNHDA and CDR2 SQIVND (reference sequence). Trimming cost V 3 bases and J 4 bases; bases outside gene matches: 2. The length of the CDR3 is 13 residues. The CDR3 nucleotides read TGTGCCAGTAGTATCAGGACAGGCTATGGCTACACCTTC. Translation: CASSIRTGYGYTF. The whole variable domain, remainder taken from reference TRBV19 and TRBJ1-2, is DGGITQSPKYLFRKEGQNVTLSCEQNLNHDAMYWYRQDPGQGLRLIYYSQIVNDFQKGDIAEGYSVSREKKESFPLTVTSAQKNPTAFYLCASSIRTGYGYTFGSGTRLTVV.

The chain carries TRBV2 and TRBJ2-5, with 11 bases identical to TRBD2. Germline V gene sequence: CDR1 SNHLY, CDR2 FYNNEI. Trimming cost V 4 bases and J 5 bases; bases outside gene matches: 3. The CDR3 has 14 residues. In DNA form, the CDR3 reads TGTGCCAGCAGTGCTAGCGGGGGGTTTGAGACCCAGTACTTC. This gives the protein CASSASGGFETQYF.

There are a few counts of this clone. The rearrangement uses TRBV10-3 and TRBJ1-2; TRBD1 matches at 7 bases. The trim removed 7 bases at V and 1 base at J, leaving 6 bases unmatched. Germline CDR1 reads ENHRY; CDR2 reads SYGVKD. This CDR3 is built from 14 residues. The CDR3: CAITNNRGNYGYTF. The CDR3, as DNA: TGTGCCATCACCAACAACAGGGGTAACTATGGCTACACCTTC.

This clone was seen a single time. CDR3 protein: CASRRDRVGTEAFF. The DNA for the CDR3 is TGTGCCAGCAGGCGGGACAGGGTCGGGACTGAAGCTTTCTTT. This rearrangement joins TRBV2 to TRBJ1-1; 9 bases line up with TRBD1. CDR3 length: 14 amino acids. J gave up 5 bases and V 6 bases, and 7 bases lay outside the gene matches. Germline values: CDR1 SNHLY, CDR2 FYNNEI.

The chain is built from TRBV12-3 or TRBV12-4 and TRBJ1-3; the D is unclear. Trimming removed 6 bases from V and 9 bases from J, with 15 bases in between. This CDR3 contains 13 residues. The CDR3 reads CASSRTSGGTIYF. The CDR3 coding sequence is TGTGCCAGCAGCCGAACGTCCGGAGGCACCATATATTTT.

This sequence joins TRBV30 and TRBJ1-3; no clear D gene. The germline gives CDR1 GTSNPN, CDR2 SVGIG (reference sequence). This CDR3 comprises 12 residues. Trimming left V 1 base short and J 4 bases short, with 5 bases between. The CDR3, as DNA: TGTGCCTGGAGTGGCGCGGGAAACACCATATATTTT. It is translated as CAWSGAGNTIYF.

To note about this clone: Distinct nucleotide sequences in the sample also encode this CDR3. This chain links TRBV30 with TRBJ1-5, with TRBD1 as a possible D gene (5 bases). Germline V gene data show CDR1 as GTSNPN and CDR2 as SVGIG (reference sequence). The V gene lost 3 bases and the J gene lost 3 bases, with 9 bases spanning the gap. The CDR3 has 13 residues. Written as DNA, the CDR3 is TGTGCCTGGAGAAGACAGCCCAATCAGCCCCAGCATTTT. Translated, it gives CAWRRQPNQPQHF.

This clone was counted once. The V call is TRBV7-8, the J call TRBJ2-1; 9 nucleotides line up with TRBD1. CDR1 is SGHVS and CDR2 is FQNEAQ in the germline V gene. This CDR3 has 16 residues. The ends lost 3 bases at V and 5 bases at J; junction bases unmatched: 8. CDR3 loop: CASSFGPGQGNNEQFF. The CDR3 region has the DNA TGTGCCAGCAGCTTCGGACCGGGACAGGGAAACAATGAGCAGTTCTTC. Based on the CDR3 plus reference TRBV7-8 and TRBJ2-1, the full variable domain is GAGVSQSPRYKVAKRGQDVALRCDPISGHVSLFWYQQALGQGPEFLTYFQNEAQLDKSGLPSDRFFAERPEGSVSTLKIQRTQQEDSAVYLCASSFGPGQGNNEQFFGPGTRLTVL.

V and J are TRBV7-2 and TRBJ2-7; maybe TRBD2 (7 bases). Looked up from germline, CDR1 is SGHTA and CDR2 is FQGNSA. The CDR3 totals 14 residues. V dropped 5 bases and J dropped 9 bases, with 20 bases sitting between them. The CDR3 nucleotides are TGTGCCAGCAGCAGTAGCGGGCTAACCAGGGGGCAGTACTTC. Protein product: CASSSSGLTRGQYF.

This sequence joins TRBV5-1 and TRBJ2-7, with 7 bases identical to TRBD1. V lost 2 bases and J lost 3; bases outside the gene matches: 2. This CDR3 spans 13 amino acids. In germline, CDR1 is SGHRS, CDR2 YFSETQ. This CDR3 reads CASSFGQDYEQYF. The CDR3, as DNA: TGCGCCAGCAGCTTCGGACAGGACTACGAGCAGTACTTC.

The genes are TRBV6-1 and TRBJ2-3; a weak D match, TRBD2 (5 bases). CDR1 MNHNS and CDR2 SASEGT come from the germline V gene. The CDR3 is 16 residues long. V was cut by 2 bases and J by 1 base, with 13 bases left in between. The CDR3 nucleotides read TGTGCCAGCAGTGAAAATAGACTGCGGGGCACAGATACGCAGTATTTT. Translation gives CASSENRLRGTDTQYF.